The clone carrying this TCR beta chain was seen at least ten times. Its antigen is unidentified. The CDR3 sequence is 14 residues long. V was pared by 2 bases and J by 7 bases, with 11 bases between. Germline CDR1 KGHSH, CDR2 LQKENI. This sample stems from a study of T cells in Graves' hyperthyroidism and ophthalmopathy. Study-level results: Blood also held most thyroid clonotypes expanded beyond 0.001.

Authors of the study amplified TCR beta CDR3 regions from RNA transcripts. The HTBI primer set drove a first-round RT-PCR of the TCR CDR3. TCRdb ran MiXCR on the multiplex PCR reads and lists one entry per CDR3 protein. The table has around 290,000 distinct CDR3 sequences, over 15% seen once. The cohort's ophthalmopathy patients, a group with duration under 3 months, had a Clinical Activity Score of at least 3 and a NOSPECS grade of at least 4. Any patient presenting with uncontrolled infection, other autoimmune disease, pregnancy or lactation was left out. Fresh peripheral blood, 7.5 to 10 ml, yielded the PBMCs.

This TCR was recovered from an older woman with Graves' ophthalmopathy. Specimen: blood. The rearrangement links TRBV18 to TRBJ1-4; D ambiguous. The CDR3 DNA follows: TGTGCCAGCTCACCAGAATTGGATAGTGAAAAACTGTTTTTT. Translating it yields CASSPELDSEKLFF.